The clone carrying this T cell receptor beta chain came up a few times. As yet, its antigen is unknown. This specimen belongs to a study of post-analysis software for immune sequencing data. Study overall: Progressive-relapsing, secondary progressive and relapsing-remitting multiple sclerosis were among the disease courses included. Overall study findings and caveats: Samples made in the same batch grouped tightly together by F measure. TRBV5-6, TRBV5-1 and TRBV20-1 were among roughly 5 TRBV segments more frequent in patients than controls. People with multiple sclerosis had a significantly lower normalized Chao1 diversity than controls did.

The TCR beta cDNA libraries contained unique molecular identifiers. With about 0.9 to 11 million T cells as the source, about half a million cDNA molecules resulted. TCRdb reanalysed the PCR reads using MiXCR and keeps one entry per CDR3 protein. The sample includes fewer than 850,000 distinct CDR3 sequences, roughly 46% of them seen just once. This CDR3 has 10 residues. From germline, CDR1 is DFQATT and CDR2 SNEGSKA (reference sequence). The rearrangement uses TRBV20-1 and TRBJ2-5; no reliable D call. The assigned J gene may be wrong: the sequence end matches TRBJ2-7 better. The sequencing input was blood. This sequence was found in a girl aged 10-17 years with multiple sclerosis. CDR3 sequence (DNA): TGCAGTGCCGCTCGTTACGAGCAGTACTTC. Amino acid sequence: CSAARYEQYF.